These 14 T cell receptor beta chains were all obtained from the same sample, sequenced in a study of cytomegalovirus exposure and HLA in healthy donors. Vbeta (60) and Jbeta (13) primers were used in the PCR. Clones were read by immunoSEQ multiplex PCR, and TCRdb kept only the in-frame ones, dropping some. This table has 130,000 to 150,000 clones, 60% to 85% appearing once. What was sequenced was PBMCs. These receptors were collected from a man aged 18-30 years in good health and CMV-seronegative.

The CDR3 is CASSSDRFLMAELFF. In DNA form, the CDR3 reads TGTGCCAGCTCTTCGGACAGGTTCCTGATGGCGGAACTGTTTTTT. This chain connects TRBV18 to TRBJ1-4; 7 bases map to TRBD1. Losses at the gene ends were 6 bases for V and 12 bases for J; bases not matched to a gene: 16. The CDR3 sequence is 15 residues long. CDR1 is KGHSH, CDR2 LQKENI, per germline. Complete variable domain (other parts from reference TRBV18 and TRBJ1-4): NAGVMQNPRHLVRRRGQEARLRCSPMKGHSHVYWYRQLPEEGLKFMVYLQKENIIDESGMPKERFSAEFPKEGPSILRIQQVVRGDSAAYFCASSSDRFLMAELFFGSGTQLSVL.

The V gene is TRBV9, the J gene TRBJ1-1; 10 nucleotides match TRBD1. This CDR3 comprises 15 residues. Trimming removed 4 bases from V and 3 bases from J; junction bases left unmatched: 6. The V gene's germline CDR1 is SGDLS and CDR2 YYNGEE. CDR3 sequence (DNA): TGTGCCAGCAGCCAACGCGGGACAGGGGACACTGAAGCTTTCTTT. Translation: CASSQRGTGDTEAFF.

CDR3 sequence: CASMGQSTSYEQYF. The DNA for the CDR3 is TGTGCCAGCATGGGACAGTCCACCTCCTACGAGCAGTACTTC. The chain couples TRBV2 to TRBJ2-7; TRBD1 matches 7 bases. Trimming removed 7 bases from V and 0 bases from J; junction bases left unmatched: 6. Germline V gene sequence: CDR1 SNHLY, CDR2 FYNNEI. This CDR3 contains 14 residues.

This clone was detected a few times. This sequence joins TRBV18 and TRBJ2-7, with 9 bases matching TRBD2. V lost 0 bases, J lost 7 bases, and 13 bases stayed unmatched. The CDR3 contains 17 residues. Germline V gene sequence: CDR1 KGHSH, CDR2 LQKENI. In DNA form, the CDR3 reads TGTGCCAGCTCACCACCACGGATAGCGGGAGTCTCTGGGGAGCAGTACTTC. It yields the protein CASSPPRIAGVSGEQYF.

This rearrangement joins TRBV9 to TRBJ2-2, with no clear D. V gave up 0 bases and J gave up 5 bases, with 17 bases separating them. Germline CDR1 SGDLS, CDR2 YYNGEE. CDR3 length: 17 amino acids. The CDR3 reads CASSVVGQALETGELFF. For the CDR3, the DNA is TGTGCCAGCAGCGTAGTTGGTCAGGCTCTTGAGACCGGGGAGCTGTTTTTT.

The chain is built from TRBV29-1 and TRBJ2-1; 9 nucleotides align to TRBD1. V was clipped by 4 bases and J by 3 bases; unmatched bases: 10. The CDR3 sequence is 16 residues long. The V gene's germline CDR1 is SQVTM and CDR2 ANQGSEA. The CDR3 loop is CSVVPTGGKDYNEQFF. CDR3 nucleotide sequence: TGCAGCGTTGTCCCTACAGGGGGCAAGGACTACAATGAGCAGTTCTTC.

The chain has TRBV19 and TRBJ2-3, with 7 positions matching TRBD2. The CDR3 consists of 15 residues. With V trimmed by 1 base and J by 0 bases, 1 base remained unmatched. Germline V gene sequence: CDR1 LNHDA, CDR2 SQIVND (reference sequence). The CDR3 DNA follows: TGTGCCAGTAGTATAGTCGGGGGGAGCACAGATACGCAGTATTTT. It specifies CASSIVGGSTDTQYF. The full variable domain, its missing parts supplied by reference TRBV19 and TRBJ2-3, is DGGITQSPKYLFRKEGQNVTLSCEQNLNHDAMYWYRQDPGQGLRLIYYSQIVNDFQKGDIAEGYSVSREKKESFPLTVTSAQKNPTAFYLCASSIVGGSTDTQYFGPGTRLTVL.

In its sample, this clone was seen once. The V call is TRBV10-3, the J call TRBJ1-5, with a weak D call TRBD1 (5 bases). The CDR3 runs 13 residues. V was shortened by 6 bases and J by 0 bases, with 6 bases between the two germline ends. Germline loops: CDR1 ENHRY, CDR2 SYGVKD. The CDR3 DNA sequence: TGTGCCATCAGGGACACTAGCAATCAGCCCCAGCATTTT. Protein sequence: CAIRDTSNQPQHF.

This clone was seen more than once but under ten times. The CDR3 loop is CSAGTGGYEQYF. The CDR3 DNA reads TGCAGCGCTGGGACAGGGGGCTACGAGCAGTACTTC. This chain uses TRBV29-1 with TRBJ2-5; TRBD1 matches 11 bases. Near its end, the DNA agrees better with TRBJ2-7, so the J call may be wrong. This CDR3 comprises 12 residues. Germline CDR1 SQVTM, CDR2 ANQGSEA.

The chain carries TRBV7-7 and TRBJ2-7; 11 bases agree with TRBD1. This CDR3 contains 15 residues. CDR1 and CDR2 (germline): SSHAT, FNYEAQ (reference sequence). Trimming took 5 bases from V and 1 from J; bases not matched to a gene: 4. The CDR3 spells CASSPGTGGSYEQYF. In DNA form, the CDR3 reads TGTGCCAGCAGCCCGGGGACAGGGGGGTCCTACGAGCAGTACTTC.

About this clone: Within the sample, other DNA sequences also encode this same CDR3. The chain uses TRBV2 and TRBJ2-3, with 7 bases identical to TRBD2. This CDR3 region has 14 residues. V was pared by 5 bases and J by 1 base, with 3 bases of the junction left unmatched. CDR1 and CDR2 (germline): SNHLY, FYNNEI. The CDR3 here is CASSFSGGTDTQYF. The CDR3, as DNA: TGTGCCAGCAGTTTCAGCGGGGGCACAGATACGCAGTATTTT.

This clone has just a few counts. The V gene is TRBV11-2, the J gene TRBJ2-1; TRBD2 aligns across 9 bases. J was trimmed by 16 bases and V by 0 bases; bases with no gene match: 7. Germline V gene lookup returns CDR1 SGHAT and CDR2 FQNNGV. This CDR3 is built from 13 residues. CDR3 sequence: CASSLDRSSGTFF. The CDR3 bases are TGTGCCAGCAGCTTAGATCGGTCTAGCGGGACCTTCTTC. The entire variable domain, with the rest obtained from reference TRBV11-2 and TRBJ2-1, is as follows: EAGVAQSPRYKIIEKRQSVAFWCNPISGHATLYWYQQILGQGPKLLIQFQNNGVVDDSQLPKDRFSAERLKGVDSTLKIQPAKLEDSAVYLCASSLDRSSGTFFGPGTRLTVL.

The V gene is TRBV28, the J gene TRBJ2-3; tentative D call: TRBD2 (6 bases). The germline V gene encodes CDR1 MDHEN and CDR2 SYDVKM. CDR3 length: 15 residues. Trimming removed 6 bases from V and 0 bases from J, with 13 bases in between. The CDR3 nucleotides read TGTGCCAGCAGGTCCGGGGGTACTAGCACAGATACGCAGTATTTT. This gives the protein CASRSGGTSTDTQYF.

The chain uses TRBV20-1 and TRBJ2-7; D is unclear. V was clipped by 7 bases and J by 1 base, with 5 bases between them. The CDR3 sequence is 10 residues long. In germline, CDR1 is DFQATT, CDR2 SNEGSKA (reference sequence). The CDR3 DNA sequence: TGCAGTGTAGTTTCCTACGAGCAGTACTTC. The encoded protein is CSVVSYEQYF.